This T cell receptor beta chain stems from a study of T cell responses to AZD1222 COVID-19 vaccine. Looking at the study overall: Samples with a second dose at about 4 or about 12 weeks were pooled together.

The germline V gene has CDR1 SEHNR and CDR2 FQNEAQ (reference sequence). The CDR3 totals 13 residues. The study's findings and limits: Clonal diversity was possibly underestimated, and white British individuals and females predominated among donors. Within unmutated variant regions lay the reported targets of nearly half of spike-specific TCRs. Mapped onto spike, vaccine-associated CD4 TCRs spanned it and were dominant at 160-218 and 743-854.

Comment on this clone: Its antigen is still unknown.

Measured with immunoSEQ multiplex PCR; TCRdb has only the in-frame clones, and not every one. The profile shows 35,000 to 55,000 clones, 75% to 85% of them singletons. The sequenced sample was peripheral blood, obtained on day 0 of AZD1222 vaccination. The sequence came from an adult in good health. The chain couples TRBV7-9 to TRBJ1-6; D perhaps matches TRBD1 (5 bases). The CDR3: CAGGGTYNSPLHF. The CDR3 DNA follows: TGTGCGGGGGGAGGTACCTATAATTCACCCCTCCACTTT.